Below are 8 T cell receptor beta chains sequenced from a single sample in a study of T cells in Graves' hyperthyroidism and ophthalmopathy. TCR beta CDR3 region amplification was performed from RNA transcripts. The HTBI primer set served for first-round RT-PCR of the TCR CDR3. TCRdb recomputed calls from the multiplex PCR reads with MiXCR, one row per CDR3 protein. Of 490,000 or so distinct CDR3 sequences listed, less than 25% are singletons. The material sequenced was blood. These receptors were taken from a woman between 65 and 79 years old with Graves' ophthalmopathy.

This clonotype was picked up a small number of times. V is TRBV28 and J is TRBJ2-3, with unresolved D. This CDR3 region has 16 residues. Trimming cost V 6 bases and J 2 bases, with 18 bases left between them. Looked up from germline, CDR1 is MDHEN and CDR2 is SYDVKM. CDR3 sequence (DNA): TGTGCCAGCAGACCTGAACAACTCAAATACACAGATACGCAGTATTTT. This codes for CASRPEQLKYTDTQYF.

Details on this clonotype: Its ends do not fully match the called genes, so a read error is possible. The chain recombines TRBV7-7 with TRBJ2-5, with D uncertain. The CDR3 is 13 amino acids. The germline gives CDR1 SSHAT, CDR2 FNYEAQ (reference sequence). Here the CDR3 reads CASSLGPMETQYF. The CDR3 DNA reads TGTGCTAGCAGCTTAGGACCAATGGAGACCCAGTACTTC.

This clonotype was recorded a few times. CDR3 loop: CASSFYWSDTQYF. CDR3 bases: TGTGCCAGCAGTTTCTACTGGTCAGATACGCAGTATTTT. The gene calls are TRBV28 and TRBJ2-3; D ambiguous. V was cut by 3 bases and J by 4 bases, with 8 bases left in between. Germline V gives CDR1 MDHEN, CDR2 SYDVKM. This CDR3 is 13 amino acids long.

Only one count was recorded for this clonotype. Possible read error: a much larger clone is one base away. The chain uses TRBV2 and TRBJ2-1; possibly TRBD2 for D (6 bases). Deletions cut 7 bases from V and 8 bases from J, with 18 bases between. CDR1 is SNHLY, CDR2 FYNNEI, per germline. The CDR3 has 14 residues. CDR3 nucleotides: TGTGCCAGCAATGATATTCTAGCGTTCTATGAGCAGTTCTTC. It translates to CASNDILAFYEQFF.

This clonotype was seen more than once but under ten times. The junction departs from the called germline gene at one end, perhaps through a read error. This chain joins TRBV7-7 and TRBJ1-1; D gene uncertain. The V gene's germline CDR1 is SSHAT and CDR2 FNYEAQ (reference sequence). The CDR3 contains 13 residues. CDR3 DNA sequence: TGTGCTAGCAGCTTATATGAGAACACTGAAGCTTTCTTT. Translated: CASSLYENTEAFF.

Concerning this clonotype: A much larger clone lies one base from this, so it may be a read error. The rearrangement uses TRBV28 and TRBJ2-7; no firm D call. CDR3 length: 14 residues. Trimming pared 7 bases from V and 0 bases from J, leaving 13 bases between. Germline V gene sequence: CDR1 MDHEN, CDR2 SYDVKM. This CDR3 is CASNLARPSYEQYF. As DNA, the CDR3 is TGTGCCAGCAACCTGGCCAGGCCCTCCTACGAGCAGTACTTC.

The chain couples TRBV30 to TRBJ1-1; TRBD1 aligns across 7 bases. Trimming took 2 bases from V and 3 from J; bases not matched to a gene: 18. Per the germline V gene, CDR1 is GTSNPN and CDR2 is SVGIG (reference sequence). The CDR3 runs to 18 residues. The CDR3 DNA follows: TGTGCCTGGAGTAAGGACAGGCTATTAAAGGGCGGTGACACTGAAGCTTTCTTT. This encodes CAWSKDRLLKGGDTEAFF.

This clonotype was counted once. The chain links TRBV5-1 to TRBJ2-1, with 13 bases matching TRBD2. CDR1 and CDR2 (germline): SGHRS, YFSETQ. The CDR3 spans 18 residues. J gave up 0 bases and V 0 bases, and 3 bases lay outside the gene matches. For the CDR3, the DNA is TGCGCCAGCAGCTTGGGACTAGCGGGAGGCTTCTCCTACAATGAGCAGTTCTTC. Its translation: CASSLGLAGGFSYNEQFF.